The clone carrying this TCR beta chain was counted only a few times. Its antigen is undetermined. This record comes from a study of T cell repertoires in cytomegalovirus infection. Study-wide context: Public TCR beta signatures provided an indication of both CMV infection and a matching HLA type. Study results and caveats: Dominating the ex vivo response were HLA-C-restricted CMV-specific TCR beta clonotypes. CMV carriers with the relevant HLA were identified by cumulative public TCR beta family frequency.

In TCRdb, the reads were re-called with MiXCR into one record per CDR3 protein. The sample contains 680,000 or so distinct CDR3 sequences, 35% of which appear only once. Losses at the gene ends were 5 bases for V and 1 base for J; bases not matched to a gene: 15. The germline V gene encodes CDR1 MDHEN and CDR2 SYDVKM. This CDR3 comprises 19 residues. The chain is built from TRBV28 and TRBJ2-5, with 11 nucleotides matching TRBD2. The TCR comes from a human donor in good health (CMV status not recorded). Some clones in this sample may be carry-over from other donors' samples. Sequencing was performed on PBMCs. The CDR3 DNA reads as TGTGCCAGCAGTCCCCCTTTTACGGCTAGCGGGGGGACCCAAGAGACCCAGTACTTC. It is translated as CASSPPFTASGGTQETQYF. The full variable domain, completed using reference TRBV28 and TRBJ2-5, is DVKVTQSSRYLVKRTGEKVFLECVQDMDHENMFWYRQDPGLGLRLIYFSYDVKMKEKGDIPEGYSVSREKKERFSLILESASTNQTSMYLCASSPPFTASGGTQETQYFGPGTRLLVL.